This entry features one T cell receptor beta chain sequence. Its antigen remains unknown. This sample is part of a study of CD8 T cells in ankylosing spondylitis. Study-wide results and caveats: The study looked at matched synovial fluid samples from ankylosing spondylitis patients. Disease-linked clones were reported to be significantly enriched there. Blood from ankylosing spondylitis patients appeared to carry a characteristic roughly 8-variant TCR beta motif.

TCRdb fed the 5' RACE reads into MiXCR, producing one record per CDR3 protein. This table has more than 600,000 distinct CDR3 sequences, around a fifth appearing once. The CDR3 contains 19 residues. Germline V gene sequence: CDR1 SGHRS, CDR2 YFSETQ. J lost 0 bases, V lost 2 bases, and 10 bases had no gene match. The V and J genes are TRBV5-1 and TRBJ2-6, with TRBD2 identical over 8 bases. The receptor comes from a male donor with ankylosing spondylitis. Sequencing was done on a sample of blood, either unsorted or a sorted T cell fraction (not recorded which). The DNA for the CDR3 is TGCGCCAGCAGCTTACAGACGGGAGGGCCCCCCTCTGGGGCCAACGTCCTGACTTTC. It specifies CASSLQTGGPPSGANVLTF.